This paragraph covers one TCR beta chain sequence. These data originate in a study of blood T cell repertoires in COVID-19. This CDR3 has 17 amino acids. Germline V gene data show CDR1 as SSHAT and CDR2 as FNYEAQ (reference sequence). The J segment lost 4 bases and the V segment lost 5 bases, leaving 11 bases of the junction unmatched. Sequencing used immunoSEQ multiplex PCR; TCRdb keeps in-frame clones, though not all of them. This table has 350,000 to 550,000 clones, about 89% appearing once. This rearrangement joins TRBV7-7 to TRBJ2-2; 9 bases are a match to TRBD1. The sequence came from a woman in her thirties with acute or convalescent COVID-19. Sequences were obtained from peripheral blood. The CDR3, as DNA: TGTGCCAGCAGCATATCCGGGACAGGGATACCCACCGGGGAGCTGTTTTTT. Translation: CASSISGTGIPTGELFF.